The sequence of this TCR beta chain was determined in a study of cytotoxic CD8 clonotypes in ibrutinib-treated CLL. Details on this clone: Its target is not known.

The study, taken as a whole, reports: Elevated clonality accompanied ibrutinib response, with a return toward baseline values at progression. Collection times varied between progressing and sustained-remission patients. Public clonotypes, found uncommonly, either contracted or stayed stable on treatment. Researchers report that baseline clonality outpaced age-matched healthy donors and tracked circulating CD8+ T-cell counts.

The assay was immunoSEQ multiplex PCR, and TCRdb's table has in-frame clones only and misses some. This sample has 150,000 or so clones, with 70% to 90% found just once. CDR3 length: 18 residues. After removal of 4 bases from V and 6 bases from J, the junction contained 15 bases not matched to a gene. The V and J genes are TRBV5-3 and TRBJ2-2; 10 bases fit TRBD1. TRBV5-3 is treated as an ORF (open reading frame) with a function not yet certain. Sample: PBMCs, taken after 36 months of ibrutinib treatment. The clonotype originates from a human donor with chronic lymphocytic leukemia. Here the CDR3 reads CARSLDRDRGRNPGELFF. CDR3 bases: TGTGCCAGAAGCCTCGACCGGGACAGGGGCAGGAATCCCGGGGAGCTGTTTTTT.